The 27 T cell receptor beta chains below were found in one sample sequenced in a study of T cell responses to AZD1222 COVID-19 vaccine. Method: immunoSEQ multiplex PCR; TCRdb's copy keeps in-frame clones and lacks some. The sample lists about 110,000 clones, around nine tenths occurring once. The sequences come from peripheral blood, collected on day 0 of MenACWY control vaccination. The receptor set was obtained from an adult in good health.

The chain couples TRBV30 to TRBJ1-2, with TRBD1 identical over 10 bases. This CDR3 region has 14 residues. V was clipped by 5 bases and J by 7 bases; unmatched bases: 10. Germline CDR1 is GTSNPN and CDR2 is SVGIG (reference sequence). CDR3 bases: TGTGCCTGGGACAGGGGGCATGAGACGGTTGGCTACACCTTC. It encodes CAWDRGHETVGYTF.

The CDR3 nucleotides read TGCGCCAGCAGCTTGGGGCGGCCCCAATCCTACGAGCAGTACTTC. Protein: CASSLGRPQSYEQYF. The V call is TRBV5-1, the J call TRBJ2-7; D is unresolved. The germline V gene encodes CDR1 SGHRS and CDR2 YFSETQ. The CDR3 is 15 residues long. The V gene lost 0 bases and the J gene lost 1 base, with 11 bases spanning the gap. Full variable domain (missing parts from reference TRBV5-1 and TRBJ2-7): KAGVTQTPRYLIKTRGQQVTLSCSPISGHRSVSWYQQTPGQGLQFLFEYFSETQRNKGNFPGRFSGRQFSNSRSEMNVSTLELGDSALYLCASSLGRPQSYEQYFGPGTRLTVT.

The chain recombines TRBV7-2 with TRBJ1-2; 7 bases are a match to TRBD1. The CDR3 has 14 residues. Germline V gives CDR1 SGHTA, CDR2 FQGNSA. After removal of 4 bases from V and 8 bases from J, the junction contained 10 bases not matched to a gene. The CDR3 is CASSSHSDRVGYTF. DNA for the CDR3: TGTGCCAGCAGCTCACACTCAGACAGGGTCGGCTACACCTTC.

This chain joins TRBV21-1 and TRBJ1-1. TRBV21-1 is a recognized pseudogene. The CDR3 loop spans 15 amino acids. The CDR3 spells CASSKGREPNTEAFF. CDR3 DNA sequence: TGTGCCAGCAGCAAAGGGCGAGAACCGAACACTGAAGCTTTCTTT.

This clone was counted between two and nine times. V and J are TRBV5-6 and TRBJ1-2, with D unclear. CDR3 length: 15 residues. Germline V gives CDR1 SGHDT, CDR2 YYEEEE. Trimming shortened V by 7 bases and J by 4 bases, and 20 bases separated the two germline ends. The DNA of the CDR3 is TGTGCCAGCGAGGAGGCATTGGTTGCCGCCTATGGCTACACCTTC. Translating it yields CASEEALVAAYGYTF.

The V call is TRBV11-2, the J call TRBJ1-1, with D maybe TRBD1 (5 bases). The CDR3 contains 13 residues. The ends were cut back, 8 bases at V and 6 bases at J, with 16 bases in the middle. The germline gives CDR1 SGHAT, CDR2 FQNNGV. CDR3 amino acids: CASRDSPRAEAFF. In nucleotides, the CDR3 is TGTGCCAGCCGCGACAGCCCGAGGGCTGAAGCTTTCTTT. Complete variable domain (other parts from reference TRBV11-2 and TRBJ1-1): EAGVAQSPRYKIIEKRQSVAFWCNPISGHATLYWYQQILGQGPKLLIQFQNNGVVDDSQLPKDRFSAERLKGVDSTLKIQPAKLEDSAVYLCASRDSPRAEAFFGQGTRLTVV.

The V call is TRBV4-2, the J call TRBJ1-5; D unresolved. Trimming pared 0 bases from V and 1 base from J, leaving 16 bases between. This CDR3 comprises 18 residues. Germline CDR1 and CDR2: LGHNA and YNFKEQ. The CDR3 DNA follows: TGTGCCAGCAGCCAAGATGTATACGCGGCGGTCAGCAATCAGCCCCAGCATTTT. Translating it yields CASSQDVYAAVSNQPQHF.

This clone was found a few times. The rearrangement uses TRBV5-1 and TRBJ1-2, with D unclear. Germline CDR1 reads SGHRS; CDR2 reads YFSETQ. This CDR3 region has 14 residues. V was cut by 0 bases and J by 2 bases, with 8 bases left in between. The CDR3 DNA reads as TGCGCCAGCAGCTTGGGCGGGGAGAACTATGGCTACACCTTC. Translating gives CASSLGGENYGYTF.

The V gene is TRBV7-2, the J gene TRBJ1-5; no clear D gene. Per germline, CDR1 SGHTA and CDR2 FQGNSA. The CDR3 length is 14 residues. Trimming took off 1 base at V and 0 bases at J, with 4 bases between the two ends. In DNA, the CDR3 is TGTGCCAGCAGCTTAGTCGGTAGCAATCAGCCCCAGCATTTT. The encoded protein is CASSLVGSNQPQHF.

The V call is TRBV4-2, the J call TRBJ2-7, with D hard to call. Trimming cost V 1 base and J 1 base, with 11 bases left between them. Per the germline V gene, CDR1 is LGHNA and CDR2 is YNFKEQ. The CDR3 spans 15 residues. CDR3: CASSQAPESSYEQYF. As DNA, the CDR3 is TGTGCCAGCAGCCAAGCCCCGGAGTCATCCTACGAGCAGTACTTC.

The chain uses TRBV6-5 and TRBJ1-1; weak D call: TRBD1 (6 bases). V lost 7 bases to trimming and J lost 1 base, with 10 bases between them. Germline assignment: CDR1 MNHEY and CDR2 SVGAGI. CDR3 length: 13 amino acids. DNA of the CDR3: TGTGCCAGCAACTTGGACAGGAACACTGAAGCTTTCTTT. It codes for CASNLDRNTEAFF.

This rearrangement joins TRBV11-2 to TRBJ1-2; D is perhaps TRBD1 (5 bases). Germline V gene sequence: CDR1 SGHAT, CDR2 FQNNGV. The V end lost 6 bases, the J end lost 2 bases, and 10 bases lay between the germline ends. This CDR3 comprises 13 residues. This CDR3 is CASSYRDNYGYTF. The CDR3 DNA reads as TGTGCCAGCAGTTATCGGGACAACTATGGCTACACCTTC.

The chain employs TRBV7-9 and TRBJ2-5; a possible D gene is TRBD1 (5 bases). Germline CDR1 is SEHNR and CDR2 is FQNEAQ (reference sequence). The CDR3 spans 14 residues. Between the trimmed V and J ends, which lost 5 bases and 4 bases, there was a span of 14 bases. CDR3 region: CASSPGILGETQYF. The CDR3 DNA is TGTGCCAGCAGCCCAGGGATTTTGGGAGAGACCCAGTACTTC.

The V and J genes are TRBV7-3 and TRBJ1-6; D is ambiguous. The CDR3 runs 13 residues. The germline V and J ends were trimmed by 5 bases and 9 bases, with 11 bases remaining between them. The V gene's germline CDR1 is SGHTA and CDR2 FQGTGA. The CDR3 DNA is TGTGCCAGCAGCCGAGAGGCAAGTTCACCCCTCCACTTT. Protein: CASSREASSPLHF.

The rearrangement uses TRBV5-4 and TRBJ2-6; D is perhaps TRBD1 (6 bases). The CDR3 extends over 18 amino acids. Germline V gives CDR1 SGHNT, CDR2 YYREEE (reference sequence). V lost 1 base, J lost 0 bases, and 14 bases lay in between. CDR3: CASSLKQGSVSGANVLTF. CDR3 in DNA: TGTGCCAGCAGCTTGAAACAGGGATCAGTCTCTGGGGCCAACGTCCTGACTTTC.

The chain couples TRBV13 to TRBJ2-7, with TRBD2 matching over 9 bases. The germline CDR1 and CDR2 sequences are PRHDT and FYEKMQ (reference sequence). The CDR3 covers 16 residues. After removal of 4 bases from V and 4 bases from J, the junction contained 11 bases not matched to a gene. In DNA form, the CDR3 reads TGTGCCAGCAGCTCGCACCTTAGCGGGGGTCGGTACGAGCAGTACTTC. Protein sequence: CASSSHLSGGRYEQYF.

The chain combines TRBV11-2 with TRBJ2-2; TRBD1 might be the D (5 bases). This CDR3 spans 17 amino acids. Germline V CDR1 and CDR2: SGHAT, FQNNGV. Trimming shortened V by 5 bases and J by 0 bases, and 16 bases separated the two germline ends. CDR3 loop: CASSVGAWTPNTGELFF. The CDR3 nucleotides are TGTGCCAGCAGCGTAGGGGCGTGGACCCCGAACACCGGGGAGCTGTTTTTT.

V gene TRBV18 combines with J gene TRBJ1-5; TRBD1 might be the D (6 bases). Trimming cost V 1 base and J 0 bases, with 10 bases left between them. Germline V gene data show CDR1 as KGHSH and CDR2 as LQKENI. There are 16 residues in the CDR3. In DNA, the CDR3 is TGTGCCAGCTCACCACTGGGGGGGCGTAGCAATCAGCCCCAGCATTTT. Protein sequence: CASSPLGGRSNQPQHF.

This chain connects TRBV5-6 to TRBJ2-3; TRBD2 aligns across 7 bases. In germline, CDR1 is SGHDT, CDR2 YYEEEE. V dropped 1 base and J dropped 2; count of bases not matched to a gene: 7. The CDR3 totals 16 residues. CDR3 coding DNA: TGTGCCAGCAGCTTGTTTCCGGCGGGGGACACAGATACGCAGTATTTT. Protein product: CASSLFPAGDTDTQYF.

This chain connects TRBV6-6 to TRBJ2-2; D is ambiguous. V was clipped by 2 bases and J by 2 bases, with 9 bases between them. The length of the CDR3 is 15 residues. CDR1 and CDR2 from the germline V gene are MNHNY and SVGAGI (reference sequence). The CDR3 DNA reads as TGTGCCAGCAGTTACGAATCCTCAAACACCGGGGAGCTGTTTTTT. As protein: CASSYESSNTGELFF.

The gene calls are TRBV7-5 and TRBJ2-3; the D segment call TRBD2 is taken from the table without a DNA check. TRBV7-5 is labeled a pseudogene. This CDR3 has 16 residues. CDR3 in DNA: TGTGCCAGAAGCTTAGTCCAGCGGGGGGTTACAGATACGCAGTATTTT. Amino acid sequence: CARSLVQRGVTDTQYF.

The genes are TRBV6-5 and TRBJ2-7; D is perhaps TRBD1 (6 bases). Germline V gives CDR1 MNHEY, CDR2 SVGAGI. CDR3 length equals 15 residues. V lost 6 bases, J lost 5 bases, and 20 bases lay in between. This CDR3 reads CASSYREVHVHEQYF. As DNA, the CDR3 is TGTGCCAGCAGCTACAGGGAAGTTCACGTCCACGAGCAGTACTTC.

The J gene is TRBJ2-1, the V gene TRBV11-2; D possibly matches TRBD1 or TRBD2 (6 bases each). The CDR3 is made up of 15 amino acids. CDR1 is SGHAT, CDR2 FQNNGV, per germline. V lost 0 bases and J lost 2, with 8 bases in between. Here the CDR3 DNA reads TGTGCCAGCAGCTTAGAAGGGGGGACCTACAATGAGCAGTTCTTC. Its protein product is CASSLEGGTYNEQFF.

This CDR3 reads CASSYGPYLGEQYF. The CDR3 bases are TGTGCCAGCAGTTACGGACCTTACCTGGGCGAGCAGTACTTC. The gene calls are TRBV6-2 or TRBV6-3 and TRBJ2-7; D remains unclear. This CDR3 spans 14 amino acids. Trimming took 2 bases from V and 6 from J, leaving 14 bases between them. Germline values: CDR1 MNHEY, CDR2 SVGEGT.

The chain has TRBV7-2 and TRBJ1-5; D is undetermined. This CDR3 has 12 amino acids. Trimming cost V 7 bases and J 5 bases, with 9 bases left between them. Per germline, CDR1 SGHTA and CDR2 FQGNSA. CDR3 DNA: TGTGCCAGCACCATTAACGATCAGCCCCAGCATTTT. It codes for CASTINDQPQHF.

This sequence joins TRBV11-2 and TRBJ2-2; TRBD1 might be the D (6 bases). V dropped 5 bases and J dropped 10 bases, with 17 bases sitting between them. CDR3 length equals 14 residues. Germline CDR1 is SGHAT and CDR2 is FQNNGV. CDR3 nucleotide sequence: TGTGCCAGCAGCGTCCCCGGTGGGACAATGGAGCTGTTTTTT. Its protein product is CASSVPGGTMELFF.

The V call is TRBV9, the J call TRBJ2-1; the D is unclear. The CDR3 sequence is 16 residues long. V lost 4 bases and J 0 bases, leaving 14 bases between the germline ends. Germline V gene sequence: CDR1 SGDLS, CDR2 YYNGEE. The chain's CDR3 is CASSFHLVSSYNEQFF. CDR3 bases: TGTGCCAGCAGCTTCCACCTAGTGAGCTCCTACAATGAGCAGTTCTTC.